Listed below are T cell receptor beta chains from one sample, sequenced in a study of OX40 agonist ivuxolimab in advanced cancers. TCRdb's copy holds only in-frame clones and misses some; the assay was immunoSEQ multiplex PCR. Altogether about 68,000 clones are present, around 90% being singletons, with the ten largest covering under 0.4%. This sample comprised CD4+ or CD8+ T cells sorted from blood, obtained in a trial of the OX40 agonist ivuxolimab. The source is an adult with an advanced solid tumor such as melanoma, head and neck, liver or kidney cancer. Both conserved end residues are part of each CDR3. The D gene is left open where the match is weak. Expanded clones get a size class; other rows say once, few or many, or leave the size out.

J,size,D,V,DNA,CDR3
TRBJ1-1,NA,TRBD1,TRBV19,TGTGCCACCCGGGACAGGGGTAAGTCTGAAGCTTTCTTT,CATRDRGKSEAFF
TRBJ1-4,NA,NA,TRBV27,TGTGCCAGCAGCCCCAGTAAAGTTGAAACTAATGAAAAACTGTTTTTT,CASSPSKVETNEKLFF
TRBJ1-5,NA,NA,TRBV4-2,TGTGCCAGCAGCCAAGGAGTGGGAACGGGTCAGCCCCAGCATTTT,CASSQGVGTGQPQHF
TRBJ2-3,NA,NA,TRBV21-1,TGTGCCAGCAGCAAAAGTTCGGGATGCACAGATACGCAGTATTTT,CASSKSSGCTDTQYF
TRBJ1-5,NA,NA,TRBV10-3,TGTGCCATCAGTGAGTCCGGCGGACTAATAGGCAATCAGCCCCAGCATTTT,CAISESGGLIGNQPQHF
TRBJ1-2,NA,NA,TRBV14,TGTGCCAGCAGCCAAGTCCGGGTCCCCACCTCGGATGGCTACACCTTC,CASSQVRVPTSDGYTF
TRBJ1-1,NA,TRBD1,TRBV19,TGTGCCAGTAGTCCCGGACAGGGGGATTCTGTAACTGCTGAAGCTTTCTTT,CASSPGQGDSVTAEAFF
TRBJ2-1,once,NA,TRBV19,TGTGCCAGTAGTATAGATCTATCCAGGGCGGCCTACAATGAGCAGTTCTTC,CASSIDLSRAAYNEQFF
TRBJ1-3,NA,TRBD1,TRBV9,TGTGCCAGCAGCGTAGACGGACAGGGCCTTCCATTCACCATATATTTT,CASSVDGQGLPFTIYF
TRBJ2-1,NA,NA,TRBV11-2,TGTGCCAGCAGCTCCGGCCGAGCCTACAATGAGCAGTTCTTC,CASSSGRAYNEQFF
TRBJ1-6,NA,NA,TRBV19,TGTGCCAGCGAGAGTTTCCACTCCTATAATTCACCCCTCCACTTT,CASESFHSYNSPLHF
TRBJ2-2,NA,NA,TRBV30,TGTGCCTGGAGTGTAGTTGTAGCGGCAGAGGCCGGGGAGCTGTTTTTT,CAWSVVVAAEAGELFF
TRBJ2-7,NA,NA,TRBV29-1,TGCAGCGTTGAAGATCCGAGCAGCTACGAGCAGTACTTC,CSVEDPSSYEQYF
TRBJ1-2,few,TRBD1,TRBV2,TGTGCCAGCCACAGGGCAGGGGGCAACTATGGCTACACCTTC,CASHRAGGNYGYTF
TRBJ1-1,few,NA,TRBV20-1,TGCAGTGCGTTCGGGACCACTGAAGCTTTCTTT,CSAFGTTEAFF
TRBJ2-5,NA,TRBD2,TRBV7-7,TGTGCCAGCAGCTTAGCACTAGCGGGAGGTGGAGAGACCCAGTACTTC,CASSLALAGGGETQYF
TRBJ2-5,NA,NA,TRBV5-6,TGTGCCAGCAGCTTGGCCTTCGAGGTTGAGACCCAGTACTTC,CASSLAFEVETQYF
TRBJ2-5,NA,NA,TRBV15,TGTGCCACCAGCAGAGTTTTTCAGGTTGGGGCCCAGGAGACCCAGTACTTC,CATSRVFQVGAQETQYF
TRBJ1-3,NA,NA,TRBV5-5,TGTGCCAGCGAGACATTAACTGGAAACACCATATATTTT,CASETLTGNTIYF
TRBJ2-5,NA,NA,TRBV19,TGTGCCAGTAGTCGGACAGCCTTCCAAGAGACCCAGTACTTC,CASSRTAFQETQYF
TRBJ1-2,NA,NA,TRBV19,TGTGCCAGTAGTATCCCGATCGCAGGCGGCGATGGCTACACCTTC,CASSIPIAGGDGYTF
TRBJ1-5,NA,TRBD1,TRBV19,TGTGCCAGTATGGACAGGGTTAATAGCAATCAGCCCCAGCATTTT,CASMDRVNSNQPQHF
TRBJ2-7,NA,TRBD1,TRBV6-5,TGTGCCAGCATGCGGACAGGGGACGAGCAGTACTTC,CASMRTGDEQYF
TRBJ2-7,NA,TRBD1,TRBV5-1,TGCGCCAGCAGCCCGACAGGGGTCCCCTCCTACGAGCAGTACTTC,CASSPTGVPSYEQYF
TRBJ1-1,NA,NA,TRBV18,TGTGCCAGCTCACCAGACGGTCCGAATGCTTTCTTT,CASSPDGPNAFF
TRBJ1-1,few,NA,TRBV5-1,TGCGCCAGCAGCTTGGAATTTGGCGGGAACACTGAAGCTTTCTTT,CASSLEFGGNTEAFF
TRBJ2-4,NA,TRBD2,TRBV28,TGTGCCAGCAGTTGGTTAACGGGAGGGCCATTAGCCAAAAACATTCAGTACTTC,CASSWLTGGPLAKNIQYF
TRBJ1-2,NA,NA,TRBV5-5,TGTGCCAGCAGCTTAGCAGGCCAGGGCAACTATGGCTACACCTTC,CASSLAGQGNYGYTF
TRBJ2-6,NA,NA,TRBV6-1,TGTGCCAGCAAGAGAGACAGCTCTGGGGCCAACGTCCTGACTTTC,CASKRDSSGANVLTF
TRBJ2-4,once,TRBD1,TRBV6-6,TGTGCCAGCAGCCTGGGCCGACAGGGACCCAAAAACATTCAGTACTTC,CASSLGRQGPKNIQYF
TRBJ2-5,NA,NA,TRBV4-1,TGCGCCAGCAGCCAAGTTCCAGGGAGGGAGACCCAGTACTTC,CASSQVPGRETQYF
TRBJ2-1,NA,NA,TRBV5-6,TGTGCCAGCAGCTTGCGGGGTAGGAGCTCCTACAATGAGCAGTTCTTC,CASSLRGRSSYNEQFF
TRBJ2-1,NA,NA,TRBV5-4,TGTGCCAGCAGCTCAACCGGGACTTCCTACAATGAGCAGTTCTTC,CASSSTGTSYNEQFF
TRBJ2-1,NA,NA,TRBV5-4,TGTGCCAGCAGCTTGAACAGGTACAATGAGCAGTTCTTC,CASSLNRYNEQFF
TRBJ2-7,NA,NA,TRBV14,TGTGCCAGCAGCCGGAATTTGTGGACCACCGAGCAGTACTTC,CASSRNLWTTEQYF
TRBJ1-1,NA,NA,TRBV2,TGTGCCAGCAGCCACGACCTGTCCACTGAAGCTTTCTTT,CASSHDLSTEAFF
TRBJ2-1,NA,NA,TRBV2,TGTGCCAGCACCAGGACTGGCGGATCCTACAATGAGCAGTTCTTC,CASTRTGGSYNEQFF
TRBJ2-6,few,NA,TRBV10-3,TGTGCCATCAGTGGGCCAGGCTCTGGGGCCAACGTCCTGACTTTC,CAISGPGSGANVLTF
TRBJ2-7,NA,NA,TRBV11-2,TGTGCCAGCAGCTTAGAGGTCAACTCCTACGAGCAGTACTTC,CASSLEVNSYEQYF
TRBJ2-1,NA,NA,TRBV5-1,TGCGCCAGCTCTACCTCGGACTTTGCCTACAATGAGCAGTTCTTC,CASSTSDFAYNEQFF
TRBJ2-1,NA,TRBD2,TRBV29-1,TGCAGCGTTCCGACTAGCGGGGGCCACTACAATGAGCAGTTCTTC,CSVPTSGGHYNEQFF
TRBJ2-7,NA,NA,TRBV5-4,TGTGCCAGCAGCTCACAAACCCTTCCCAGTTTCCACCTCGAGCAGTACTTC,CASSSQTLPSFHLEQYF
TRBJ2-3,NA,TRBD2,TRBV5-1,TGCGCCAGCAGCTTGAAACTAGCGGGATACACAGATACGCAGTATTTT,CASSLKLAGYTDTQYF
TRBJ1-1,NA,TRBD1,TRBV6-1,TGTGCCAGCAGTGCAACAGGGGCGGAAGCTTTCTTT,CASSATGAEAFF
TRBJ1-4,NA,NA,TRBV2,TGTGCCAGCGGGCCGACAGTCCCTAATGAAAAACTGTTTTTT,CASGPTVPNEKLFF
TRBJ2-1,NA,TRBD2,TRBV11-2,TGTGCCAGCAGACGAACTAGCGGGCAAACCTACAATGAGCAGTTCTTC,CASRRTSGQTYNEQFF
TRBJ2-7,NA,NA,TRBV2,TGTGCCAGCACCCTGGGACAAGAACCCTACGAGCAGTACTTC,CASTLGQEPYEQYF
TRBJ2-2,NA,NA,TRBV5-1,TGCGCCAGCAGCTTGTCGACAGCCAACACCGGGGAGCTGTTTTTT,CASSLSTANTGELFF
TRBJ2-1,NA,TRBD2,TRBV19,TGTGCCAGTAGTATTGGTCTAGCGGGTCATGAGCAGTTCTTC,CASSIGLAGHEQFF
TRBJ1-5,NA,NA,TRBV2,TGTGCCAGCAGTGCGATTAGTAGCAATCAGCCCCAGCATTTT,CASSAISSNQPQHF
TRBJ1-1,NA,NA,TRBV7-3,TGTGCCAGCAGCATCCGGCCTAGGAGGGGGTTCAAAGCTTTCTTT,CASSIRPRRGFKAFF
TRBJ2-1,NA,NA,TRBV4-2,TGTGCCAGCAGCCAATTTGGCGGACTCATCAGGGACAATGAGCAGTTCTTC,CASSQFGGLIRDNEQFF
TRBJ2-5,NA,NA,TRBV14,TGTGCCAGCAGCCAAGATCGGACTTTCGGAGAGACCCAGTACTTC,CASSQDRTFGETQYF
TRBJ2-5,NA,NA,TRBV5-1,TGCGCCAGCAGGGCAGAAGAGACCCAGTACTTC,CASRAEETQYF
TRBJ2-7,NA,NA,TRBV15,TGTGCCACCAGCCCAAGTAGCCCGCTGGAGCAGTACTTC,CATSPSSPLEQYF
TRBJ1-5,NA,NA,TRBV27,TGTGCCAGCAGTAGGGACCCTTTAGGGCCCAATCAGCCCCAGCATTTT,CASSRDPLGPNQPQHF
TRBJ2-1,NA,NA,TRBV5-4,TGTGCCAGCAGCCAGCGAGGGGGAGCGGTTATCCGGACCGGCAATGAGCAGTTCTTC,CASSQRGGAVIRTGNEQFF
TRBJ1-1,NA,TRBD1,TRBV12-5,TGTGCTAGTGGTTTGGCGGGACAGACGAACACTGAAGCTTTCTTT,CASGLAGQTNTEAFF
TRBJ2-1,NA,NA,TRBV9,TGTGCCAGCAGCGTAAGTGGAAGGGGAGGTCAGGGGTATGAGCAGTTCTTC,CASSVSGRGGQGYEQFF
TRBJ1-5,NA,NA,TRBV7-7,TGTGCCAGCAGCTCCCGGAAACGCCAGGGGAGTGGACAGCCCCAGCATTTT,CASSSRKRQGSGQPQHF